One and the same sample provided the 2 T cell receptor beta chains below, sequenced in a study of early T cells in non-severe SARS-CoV-2 infection. TCRdb called the 5' RACE reads again in MiXCR, with one record for every CDR3 protein. The sample has about 60,000 distinct CDR3 sequences, around 5.2% seen once; the top ten hold about 7%. Sequences were obtained from whole blood. The receptors were sampled from an adult who was a healthcare worker with PCR-confirmed SARS-CoV-2 infection or an uninfected control (not recorded which).

Only a few counts were recorded for this clonotype. The chain couples TRBV9 to TRBJ1-5; no clear D. Trimming pared 4 bases from V and 0 bases from J, leaving 11 bases between. The CDR3 has 15 amino acids. The germline CDR1 and CDR2 sequences are SGDLS and YYNGEE. CDR3: CASSPLGSSNQPQHF. The CDR3 nucleotides read TGTGCCAGCAGCCCCCTGGGGTCTAGCAATCAGCCCCAGCATTTT.

The table lists this clonotype with many counts. The V gene is TRBV11-3, the J gene TRBJ2-3; the D is unclear. This CDR3 is built from 14 residues. Germline-derived CDR1 and CDR2 are SGHNT and YENEEA. Trimming left V 5 bases short and J 4 bases short, with 13 bases between. CDR3 in amino acids: CASSPRTIADTQYF. The CDR3 bases are TGTGCCAGCAGCCCGAGGACCATCGCAGATACGCAGTATTTT.